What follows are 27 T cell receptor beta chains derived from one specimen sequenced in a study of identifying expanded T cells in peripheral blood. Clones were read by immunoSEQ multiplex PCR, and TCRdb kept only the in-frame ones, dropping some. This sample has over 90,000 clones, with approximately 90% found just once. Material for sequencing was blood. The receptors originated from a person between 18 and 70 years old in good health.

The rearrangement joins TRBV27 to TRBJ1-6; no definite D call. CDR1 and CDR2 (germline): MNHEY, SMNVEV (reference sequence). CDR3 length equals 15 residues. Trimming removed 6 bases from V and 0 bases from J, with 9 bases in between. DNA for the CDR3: TGTGCCAGCAGAATGGAGTACTCCTATAATTCACCCCTCCACTTT. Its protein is CASRMEYSYNSPLHF.

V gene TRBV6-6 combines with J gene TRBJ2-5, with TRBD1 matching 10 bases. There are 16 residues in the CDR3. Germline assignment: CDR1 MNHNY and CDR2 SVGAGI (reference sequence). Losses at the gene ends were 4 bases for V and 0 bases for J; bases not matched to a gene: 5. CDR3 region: CASSSRTGGNQETQYF. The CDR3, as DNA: TGTGCCAGCAGTTCTAGGACAGGGGGGAACCAAGAGACCCAGTACTTC.

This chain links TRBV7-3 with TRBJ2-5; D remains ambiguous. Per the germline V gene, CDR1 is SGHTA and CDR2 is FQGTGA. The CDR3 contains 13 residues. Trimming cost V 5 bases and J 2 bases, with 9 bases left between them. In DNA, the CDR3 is TGTGCCAGCAGCGATGGCCCTCAAGAGACCCAGTACTTC. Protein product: CASSDGPQETQYF.

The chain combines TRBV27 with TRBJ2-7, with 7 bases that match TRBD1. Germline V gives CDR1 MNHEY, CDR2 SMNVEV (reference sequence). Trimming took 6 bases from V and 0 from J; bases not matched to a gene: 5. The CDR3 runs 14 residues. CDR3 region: CASSLGGRSYEQYF. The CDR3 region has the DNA TGTGCCAGCAGCCTAGGGGGCCGCTCCTACGAGCAGTACTTC.

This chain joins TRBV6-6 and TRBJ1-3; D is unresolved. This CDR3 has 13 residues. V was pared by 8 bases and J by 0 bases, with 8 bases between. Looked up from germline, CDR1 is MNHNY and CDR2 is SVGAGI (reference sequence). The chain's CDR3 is CASRVSSGNTIYF. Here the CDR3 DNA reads TGTGCCAGCCGGGTTTCCTCTGGAAACACCATATATTTT.

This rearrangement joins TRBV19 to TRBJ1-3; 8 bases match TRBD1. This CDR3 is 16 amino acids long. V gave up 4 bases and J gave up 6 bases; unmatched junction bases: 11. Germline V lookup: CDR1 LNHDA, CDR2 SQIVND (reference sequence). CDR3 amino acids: CASSTPWTGSANTIYF. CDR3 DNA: TGTGCCAGTAGTACCCCATGGACAGGGTCGGCAAACACCATATATTTT.

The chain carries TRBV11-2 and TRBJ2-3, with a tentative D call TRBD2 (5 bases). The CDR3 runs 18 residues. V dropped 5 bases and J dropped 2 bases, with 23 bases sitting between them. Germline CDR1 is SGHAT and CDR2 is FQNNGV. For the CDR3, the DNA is TGTGCCAGCAGCCGATTAGCCCGGGGTGGCGGAACCACAGATACGCAGTATTTT. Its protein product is CASSRLARGGGTTDTQYF.

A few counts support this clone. The CDR3 DNA follows: TGTGCCAGCAGCCTCTACGGGACAGATACGCAGTATTTT. It specifies CASSLYGTDTQYF. The rearrangement links TRBV7-9 to TRBJ2-3; no clear D. The CDR3 totals 13 residues. In germline, CDR1 is SEHNR, CDR2 FQNEAQ (reference sequence). The V and J ends lost 5 bases and 3 bases respectively, with 9 bases between them. The complete variable domain, with remaining parts taken from reference TRBV7-9 and TRBJ2-3, reads DTGVSQNPRHKITKRGQNVTFRCDPISEHNRLYWYRQTLGQGPEFLTYFQNEAQLEKSRLLSDRFSAERPKGSFSTLEIQRTEQGDSAMYLCASSLYGTDTQYFGPGTRLTVL.

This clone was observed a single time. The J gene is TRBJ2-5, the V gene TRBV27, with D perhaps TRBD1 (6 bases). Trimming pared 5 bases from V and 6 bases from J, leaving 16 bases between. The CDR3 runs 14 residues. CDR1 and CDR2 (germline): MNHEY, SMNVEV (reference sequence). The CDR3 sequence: CASSVRGILKTQYF. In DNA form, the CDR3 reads TGTGCCAGCAGTGTCAGGGGAATATTAAAGACCCAGTACTTC.

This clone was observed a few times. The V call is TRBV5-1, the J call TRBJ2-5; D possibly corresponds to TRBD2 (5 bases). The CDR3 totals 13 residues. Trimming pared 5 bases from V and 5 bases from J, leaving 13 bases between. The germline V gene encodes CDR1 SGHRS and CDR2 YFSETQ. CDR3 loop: CASSRELRETQYF. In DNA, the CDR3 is TGCGCCAGCAGTCGGGAACTAAGGGAGACCCAGTACTTC. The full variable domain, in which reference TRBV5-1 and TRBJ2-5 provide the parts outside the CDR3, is KAGVTQTPRYLIKTRGQQVTLSCSPISGHRSVSWYQQTPGQGLQFLFEYFSETQRNKGNFPGRFSGRQFSNSRSEMNVSTLELGDSALYLCASSRELRETQYFGPGTRLLVL.

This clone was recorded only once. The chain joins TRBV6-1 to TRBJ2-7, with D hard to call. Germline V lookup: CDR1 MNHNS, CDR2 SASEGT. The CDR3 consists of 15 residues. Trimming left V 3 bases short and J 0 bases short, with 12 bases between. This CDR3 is CASSEPYQSSYEQYF. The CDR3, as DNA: TGTGCCAGCAGTGAGCCCTATCAGAGCTCCTACGAGCAGTACTTC.

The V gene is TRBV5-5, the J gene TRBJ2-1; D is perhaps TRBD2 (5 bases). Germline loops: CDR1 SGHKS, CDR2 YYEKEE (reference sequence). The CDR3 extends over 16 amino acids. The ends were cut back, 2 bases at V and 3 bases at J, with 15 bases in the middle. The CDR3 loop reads CASSFPSGFGYNEQFF. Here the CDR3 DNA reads TGTGCCAGCAGCTTTCCTTCGGGGTTTGGCTACAATGAGCAGTTCTTC.

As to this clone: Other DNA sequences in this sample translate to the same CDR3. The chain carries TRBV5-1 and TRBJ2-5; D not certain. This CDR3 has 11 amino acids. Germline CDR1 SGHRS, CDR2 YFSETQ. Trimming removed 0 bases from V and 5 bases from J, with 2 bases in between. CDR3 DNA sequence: TGCGCCAGCAGCTTGGACGAGACCCAGTACTTC. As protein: CASSLDETQYF.

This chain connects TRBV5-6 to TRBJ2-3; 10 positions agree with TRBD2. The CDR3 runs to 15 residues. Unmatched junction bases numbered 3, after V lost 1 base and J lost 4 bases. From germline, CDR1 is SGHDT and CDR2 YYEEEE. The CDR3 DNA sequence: TGTGCCAGCAGCTTGTCTAGCGGGGGTCCAGATACGCAGTATTTT. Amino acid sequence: CASSLSSGGPDTQYF.

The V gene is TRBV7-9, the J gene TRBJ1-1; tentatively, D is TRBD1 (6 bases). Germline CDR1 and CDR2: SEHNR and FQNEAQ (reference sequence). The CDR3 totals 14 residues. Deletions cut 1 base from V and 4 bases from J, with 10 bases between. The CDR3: CASSLDRVGTEAFF. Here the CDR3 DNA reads TGTGCCAGCAGCTTAGACAGGGTTGGCACTGAAGCTTTCTTT.

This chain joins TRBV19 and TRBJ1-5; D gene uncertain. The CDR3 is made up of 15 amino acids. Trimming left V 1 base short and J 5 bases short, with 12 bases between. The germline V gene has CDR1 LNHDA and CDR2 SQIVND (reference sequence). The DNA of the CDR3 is TGTGCCAGTAGTATAGGGGCGGCTGGGGATCAGCCCCAGCATTTT. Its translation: CASSIGAAGDQPQHF. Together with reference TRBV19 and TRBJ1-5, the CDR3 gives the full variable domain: DGGITQSPKYLFRKEGQNVTLSCEQNLNHDAMYWYRQDPGQGLRLIYYSQIVNDFQKGDIAEGYSVSREKKESFPLTVTSAQKNPTAFYLCASSIGAAGDQPQHFGDGTRLSIL.

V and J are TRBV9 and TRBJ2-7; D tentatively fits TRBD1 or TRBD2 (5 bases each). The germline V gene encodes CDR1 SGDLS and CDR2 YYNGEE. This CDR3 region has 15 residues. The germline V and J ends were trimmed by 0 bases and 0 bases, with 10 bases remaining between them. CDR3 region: CASSVVGTGSYEQYF. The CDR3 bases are TGTGCCAGCAGCGTAGTTGGGACCGGCTCCTACGAGCAGTACTTC.

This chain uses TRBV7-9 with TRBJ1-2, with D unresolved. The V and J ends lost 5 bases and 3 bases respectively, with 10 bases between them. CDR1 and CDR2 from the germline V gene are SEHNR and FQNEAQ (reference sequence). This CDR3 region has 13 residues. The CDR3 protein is CASSTESDYGYTF. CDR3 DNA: TGTGCCAGCAGCACGGAAAGCGACTATGGCTACACCTTC.

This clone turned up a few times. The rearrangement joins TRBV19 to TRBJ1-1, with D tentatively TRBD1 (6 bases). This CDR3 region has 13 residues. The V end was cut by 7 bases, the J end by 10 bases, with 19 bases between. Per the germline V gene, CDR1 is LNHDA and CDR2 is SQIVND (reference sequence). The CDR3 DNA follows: TGTGCCAGTATCCACCCCCAGCAGGGGAGAGCTTTCTTT. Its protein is CASIHPQQGRAFF. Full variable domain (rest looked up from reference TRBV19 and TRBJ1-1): DGGITQSPKYLFRKEGQNVTLSCEQNLNHDAMYWYRQDPGQGLRLIYYSQIVNDFQKGDIAEGYSVSREKKESFPLTVTSAQKNPTAFYLCASIHPQQGRAFFGQGTRLTVV.

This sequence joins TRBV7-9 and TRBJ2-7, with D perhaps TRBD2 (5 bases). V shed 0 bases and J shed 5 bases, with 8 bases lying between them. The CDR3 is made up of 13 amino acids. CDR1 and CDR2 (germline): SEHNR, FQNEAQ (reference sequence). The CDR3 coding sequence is TGTGCCAGCAGCTTAGCGGGAGCAGACGAGCAGTACTTC. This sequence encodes CASSLAGADEQYF.

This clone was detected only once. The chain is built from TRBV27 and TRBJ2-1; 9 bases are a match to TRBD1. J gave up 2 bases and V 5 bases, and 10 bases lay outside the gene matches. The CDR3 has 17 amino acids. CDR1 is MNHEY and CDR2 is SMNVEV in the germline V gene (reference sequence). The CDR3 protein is CASSPRDRAYAYNEQFF. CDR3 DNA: TGTGCCAGCAGTCCCCGGGACAGGGCGTATGCCTACAATGAGCAGTTCTTC.

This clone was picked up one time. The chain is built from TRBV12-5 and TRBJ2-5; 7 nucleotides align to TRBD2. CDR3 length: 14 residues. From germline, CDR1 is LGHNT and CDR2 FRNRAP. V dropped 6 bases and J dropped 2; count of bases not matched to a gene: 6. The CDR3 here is CASGAGRGQETQYF. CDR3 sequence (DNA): TGTGCTAGTGGCGCGGGGAGGGGACAAGAGACCCAGTACTTC.

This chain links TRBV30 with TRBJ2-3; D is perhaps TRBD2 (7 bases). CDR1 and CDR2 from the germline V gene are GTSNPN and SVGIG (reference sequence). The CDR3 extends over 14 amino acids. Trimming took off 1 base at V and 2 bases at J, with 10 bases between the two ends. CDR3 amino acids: CAWSAGGSTDTQYF. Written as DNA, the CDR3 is TGTGCCTGGAGTGCGGGGGGCTCCACAGATACGCAGTATTTT.

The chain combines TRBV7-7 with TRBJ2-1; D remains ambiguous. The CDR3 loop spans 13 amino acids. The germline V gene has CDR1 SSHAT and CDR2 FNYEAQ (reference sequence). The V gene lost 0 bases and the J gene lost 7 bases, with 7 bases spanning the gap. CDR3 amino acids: CASSLAQTNEQFF. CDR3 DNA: TGTGCCAGCAGCTTAGCGCAGACGAATGAGCAGTTCTTC.

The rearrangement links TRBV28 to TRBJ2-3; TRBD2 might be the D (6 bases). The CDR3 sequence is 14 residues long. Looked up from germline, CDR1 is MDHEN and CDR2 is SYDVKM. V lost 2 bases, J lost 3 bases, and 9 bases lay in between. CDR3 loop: CASSLQGGTDTQYF. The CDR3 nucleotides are TGTGCCAGCAGTTTACAGGGAGGTACAGATACGCAGTATTTT.

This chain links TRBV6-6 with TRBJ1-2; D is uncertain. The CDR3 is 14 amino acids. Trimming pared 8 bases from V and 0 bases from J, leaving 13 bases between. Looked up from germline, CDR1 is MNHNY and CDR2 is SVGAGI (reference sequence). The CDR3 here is CASRLGGANYGYTF. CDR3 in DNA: TGTGCCAGCCGACTAGGAGGAGCTAACTATGGCTACACCTTC.

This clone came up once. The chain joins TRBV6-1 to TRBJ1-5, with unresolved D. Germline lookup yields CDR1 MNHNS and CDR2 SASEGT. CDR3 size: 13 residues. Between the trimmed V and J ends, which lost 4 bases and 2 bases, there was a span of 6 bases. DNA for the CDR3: TGTGCCAGCAGTGGAGACGGCAATCAGCCCCAGCATTTT. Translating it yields CASSGDGNQPQHF.